Included here is one T cell receptor (beta chain) sequence, with context. The data originate from a study of blood T cell repertoires in COVID-19. Study as a whole: In each case, the material was cDNA or gDNA derived from T cells, B-cell-depleted T cells, or PBMCs.

Original processing notes: Counts of nucleated cells, estimated from reference gene primer amplification, were obtained. Libraries were prepared by immunoSEQ multiplex PCR; TCRdb keeps only in-frame clonotypes and omits some of them. The V and J calls and the clone size are those of that table, but D and trimming were determined from the DNA. The sample carries approximately 22,000 clones, more than 90% recorded once. The CDR3 contains 15 residues. Trimming shortened V by 4 bases and J by 3 bases, and 16 bases separated the two germline ends. Germline CDR1 and CDR2: ENHRY and SYGVKD. This sequence was found in a woman in her 70s with active COVID-19. The sequenced material came from peripheral blood. The rearrangement joins TRBV10-3 to TRBJ2-7; D perhaps matches TRBD1 (6 bases). The CDR3 region has the DNA TGTGCCATCAGTGCTGAGGGACACCGTTACTACGAGCAGTACTTC. It yields the protein CAISAEGHRYYEQYF.